This T cell receptor (beta chain) was captured by sequencing in a study of T cells in Graves' hyperthyroidism and ophthalmopathy. The germline V gene encodes CDR1 SQVTM and CDR2 ANQGSEA. The CDR3 is made up of 13 amino acids. With 6 bases clipped from V and 5 bases from J, the junction kept 7 bases outside the gene matches. RNA transcripts yielded amplified TCR beta CDR3 regions. Primed by the HTBI set, a first-round RT-PCR was run on the TCR CDR3. MiXCR, run by TCRdb on the multiplex PCR reads, gives a single entry per CDR3 protein. The sample comprises 400,000 to 600,000 distinct CDR3 sequences, approximately 16% of which are singletons, and 25% to 35% rests with the top ten. Together with thyroid ultrasound, orbital computed tomography, serum thyroxine and TRAb, clinical symptoms were used for diagnoses. This clonotype has a handful of counts.

V gene TRBV29-1 combines with J gene TRBJ1-5; 7 bases align to TRBD1. This clonotype was obtained from a woman aged 25 to 45 with Graves' ophthalmopathy. Sequencing was done on a sample of blood. This CDR3 is CSVAGTADQPQHF. CDR3 in DNA: TGCAGCGTAGCCGGGACAGCTGATCAGCCCCAGCATTTT.